Listed here are 6 T cell receptor beta chains from one sample, sequenced in a study of blood T cell repertoires in COVID-19. TCRdb keeps only in-frame clones here, not all; method: immunoSEQ multiplex PCR. Of approximately 85,000 clones in the sample, about nine tenths were seen once. Sequencing used peripheral blood. Source of these receptors: a woman aged 50 to 60 in a cohort sampled during active COVID-19.

This chain links TRBV5-4 with TRBJ2-7, with TRBD2 identical over 12 bases. J was trimmed by 4 bases and V by 0 bases; bases with no gene match: 8. The germline V gene has CDR1 SGHNT and CDR2 YYREEE (reference sequence). CDR3 length equals 17 residues. As DNA, the CDR3 is TGTGCCAGCAGCTTGGGACTAGCGGGAGTCACGGGTTACGAGCAGTACTTC. Encoded protein: CASSLGLAGVTGYEQYF.

V usage is TRBV24-1 and J usage is TRBJ1-5; D gene ambiguous. CDR3 size: 12 residues. The germline V and J ends were trimmed by 3 bases and 4 bases, with 3 bases remaining between them. Germline CDR1 and CDR2: KGHDR and SFDVKD. CDR3 in amino acids: CATSDPNQPQHF. CDR3 coding DNA: TGTGCCACCAGTGATCCTAATCAGCCCCAGCATTTT.

The chain links TRBV24-1 to TRBJ1-2; TRBD1 matches at 7 bases. CDR3 size: 14 residues. Germline CDR1 and CDR2: KGHDR and SFDVKD. Trimming at V came to 4 bases and at J to 6 bases, leaving 7 bases not matched to a gene. The CDR3 DNA follows: TGTGCCACCAGTGACCCCGCCGGGACAGATGGCTACACCTTC. The encoded protein is CATSDPAGTDGYTF.

The chain employs TRBV3-1 (or the pseudogene TRBV3-2) and TRBJ2-3, with D possibly being TRBD2 (6 bases). The germline V and J ends were trimmed by 2 bases and 4 bases, with 10 bases remaining between them. This CDR3 is built from 14 residues. CDR1 is LGHDT and CDR2 is YNNKEL in the germline V gene (reference sequence). The CDR3, as DNA: TGTGCCAGCAGCCAAACGCGGGGATCAGATACGCAGTATTTT. Translation gives CASSQTRGSDTQYF.

The chain employs TRBV19 and TRBJ2-7; tentative D call: TRBD2 (6 bases). V was trimmed by 5 bases and J by 10 bases, leaving 12 bases between them. The CDR3 spans 11 residues. Germline CDR1 and CDR2: LNHDA and SQIVND (reference sequence). The CDR3 DNA reads as TGTGCCAGTAGTGGAGGCGGGGACCAGTACTTC. It codes for CASSGGGDQYF.

The chain is built from TRBV11-2 and TRBJ1-2; the match to TRBD1 covers 8 bases. J was trimmed by 6 bases and V by 5 bases; bases with no gene match: 2. This CDR3 comprises 12 residues. The V gene's germline CDR1 is SGHAT and CDR2 FQNNGV. The CDR3 protein is CASSGQGNGYTF. CDR3 nucleotide sequence: TGTGCCAGCAGCGGACAGGGAAATGGCTACACCTTC.